This T cell receptor (beta chain) was identified during a study of siplizumab effects on memory and regulatory T cells. Study-wide results and limits: Alloreactive sequences from unstimulated CD4+ memory cells fell significantly with siplizumab. In unstimulated cells, naive T cells appeared more diverse than memory T cells and seemed major alloresponse contributors. The mapping of alloreactive clones to unstimulated subsets covered only a minor fraction of them.

Points on this clone: Its antigen is not known. Other DNA sequences in the sample encode the same CDR3.

Sequencing used immunoSEQ multiplex PCR; TCRdb keeps in-frame clones, though not all of them. The sample gives around 110,000 clones, roughly 94% of which show up once; about 1.8% is in the top ten. V shed 0 bases and J shed 6 bases, with 11 bases lying between them. Looked up from germline, CDR1 is SGDLS and CDR2 is YYNGEE. The CDR3 has 14 amino acids. Sequencing used non-Treg CD4+ T cells sorted from blood. This chain links TRBV9 with TRBJ2-3; no clear D gene. The source of this sequence is a human donor in good health. The CDR3 is CASSVEARTDTQYF. In nucleotides, the CDR3 is TGTGCCAGCAGCGTAGAGGCCCGGACCGATACGCAGTATTTT.